The clone carrying this TCR beta chain was detected ten times or more. Its antigen remains unidentified. As to time point: newly diagnosed GD, antithyroid drugs for less than 3 months. The authors made the TCR library using RNA they extracted from PBMCs. This CDR3 is 16 amino acids long. V was clipped by 3 bases and J by 8 bases; unmatched bases: 11. In germline, CDR1 is MDHEN, CDR2 SYDVKM. The sample belongs to a study of regulatory T cells in long-lasting Graves disease. Study-wide results and limits: Persistent disease showed a preference for TRBV28, TRBJ1-2 and TRBJ2-5. Persistent patients shared more public clonotypes (about 2,800) than newly diagnosed patients (about 1,000).

Researchers made TCR beta libraries by using iRepertoire HTBI primers and running Arm-PCR on CDR3 regions. TCRdb processed the multiplex PCR reads anew with MiXCR; each CDR3 protein has one entry. This sample has some 600,000 distinct CDR3 sequences, with roughly a sixth found just once. A further study also used this sample, focusing on T cells in Graves' hyperthyroidism and ophthalmopathy. Turning to that study: If no ophthalmopathy progression occurred within 18 months, Graves' hyperthyroidism was stable. Each diagnosis was grounded in clinical symptoms, serum thyroxine and TRAb, thyroid ultrasound, and orbital computed tomography.

Source: peripheral blood mononuclear cells (PBMCs), taken at new diagnosis, from a patient treated with antithyroid drugs. The genes are TRBV28 and TRBJ2-2, with 8 bases lining up with TRBD1. This clonotype was sampled from a young man with Graves disease. The CDR3 nucleotides are TGTGCCAGCAGTTTCCCCAACGACAGGGGCAAAGGGGAGCTGTTTTTT. It yields the protein CASSFPNDRGKGELFF.